Below are 15 T cell receptor beta chains sequenced from a single sample in a study of T cell responses to AZD1222 COVID-19 vaccine. The protocol was immunoSEQ multiplex PCR, while the TCRdb copy is restricted to in-frame clones and leaves out a portion. The table includes 85,000 to 130,000 clones, 90% detected once. This specimen consisted of peripheral blood, obtained 28 days after the second AZD1222 dose. The receptors derive from an adult who received the AZD1222 COVID-19 vaccine.

The CDR3 DNA reads TGTGCCAGCAGCTTGCAGGGGTGGACTGAAGCTTTCTTT. This translates into CASSLQGWTEAFF. The chain couples TRBV5-6 to TRBJ1-1, with D perhaps matching TRBD1 (6 bases). V shed 1 base and J shed 5 bases, with 9 bases lying between them. This CDR3 has 13 residues. Germline-derived CDR1 and CDR2 are SGHDT and YYEEEE.

The V call is TRBV5-8, the J call TRBJ2-7; 9 positions agree with TRBD1. The CDR3 covers 15 residues. V trimming: 4 bases; J trimming: 4 bases; junction bases outside the gene matches: 9. Germline V CDR1 and CDR2: SGHTS, YDEGEE. CDR3 nucleotide sequence: TGTGCCAGCAGCCGGGTCCGGGACAGGGAATACGAGCAGTACTTC. Its translation: CASSRVRDREYEQYF.

The J gene is TRBJ1-1, the V gene TRBV7-2; 8 bases are a match to TRBD1. The V and J ends lost 7 bases and 1 base, in that order; junction bases with no gene match: 8. The V gene's germline CDR1 is SGHTA and CDR2 FQGNSA. The CDR3 is 15 residues long. The CDR3 loop is CASTNQGAQNTEAFF. The DNA for the CDR3 is TGTGCCAGCACCAACCAGGGGGCGCAGAACACTGAAGCTTTCTTT.

This clone was seen a few times. The rearrangement joins TRBV2 to TRBJ1-4, with D perhaps TRBD1 (5 bases). CDR1 and CDR2 from the germline V gene are SNHLY and FYNNEI. V gave up 8 bases and J gave up 0 bases, with 7 bases separating them. The CDR3 covers 13 residues. This CDR3 is CASGTTTNEKLFF. The CDR3 DNA reads as TGTGCCAGCGGGACCACAACTAATGAAAAACTGTTTTTT.

The V and J genes are TRBV7-8 and TRBJ1-2; D is ambiguous. The germline V and J ends were trimmed by 8 bases and 2 bases, with 9 bases remaining between them. There are 12 residues in the CDR3. Germline assignment: CDR1 SGHVS and CDR2 FQNEAQ. The DNA of the CDR3 is TGTGCCAGCCGCGGACGGAACTATGGCTACACCTTC. Translating it yields CASRGRNYGYTF.

The genes are TRBV5-1 and TRBJ2-4; D is possibly TRBD1 (5 bases). Trimming left V 0 bases short and J 5 bases short, with 12 bases between. Germline CDR1 is SGHRS and CDR2 is YFSETQ. The CDR3 loop spans 15 amino acids. CDR3 residues: CASSLGWGEQNIQYF. CDR3 bases: TGCGCCAGCAGCTTGGGGTGGGGCGAACAAAACATTCAGTACTTC.

This clone showed up just a few times. This chain uses TRBV10-3 with TRBJ1-1; possibly TRBD1 for D (6 bases). The germline V gene has CDR1 ENHRY and CDR2 SYGVKD. Deletions cut 3 bases from V and 1 base from J, with 24 bases between. The CDR3 has 19 amino acids. The CDR3 protein is CAISEGGGWGGVGNTEAFF. CDR3 coding DNA: TGTGCCATCAGTGAAGGGGGGGGTTGGGGAGGAGTTGGGAACACTGAAGCTTTCTTT.

The CDR3 nucleotides are TGTGCCAGCAGTTTATTGGAGAGCTCCTACAATGAGCAGTTCTTC. Translating gives CASSLLESSYNEQFF. The J gene is TRBJ2-1, the V gene TRBV27; D unclear. The CDR3 totals 15 residues. Germline V CDR1 and CDR2: MNHEY, SMNVEV (reference sequence). Trimming shortened V by 1 base and J by 0 bases, and 7 bases separated the two germline ends.

V usage is TRBV19 and J usage is TRBJ1-4, with D perhaps matching TRBD1 (5 bases). The V end lost 6 bases, the J end lost 2 bases, and 10 bases lay between the germline ends. Germline V gene lookup returns CDR1 LNHDA and CDR2 SQIVND (reference sequence). The CDR3 covers 14 residues. In nucleotides, the CDR3 is TGTGCCAGTAGCGTTGGGGGGACTAATGAAAAACTGTTTTTT. It codes for CASSVGGTNEKLFF.

The chain joins TRBV7-2 to TRBJ2-3; a weak D match, TRBD2 (7 bases). Trimming shortened V by 5 bases and J by 11 bases, and 20 bases separated the two germline ends. The CDR3 totals 14 residues. Germline CDR1 SGHTA, CDR2 FQGNSA. DNA of the CDR3: TGTGCCAGCAGCCCGGGGGGCTTCCCGGGGGGGCAGTATTTT. Amino acid sequence: CASSPGGFPGGQYF.

Worth noting for this clone: A read error may produce the germline difference seen at one junction end. The genes are TRBV20-1 and TRBJ1-1, with D perhaps TRBD1 (5 bases). Germline values: CDR1 DFQATT, CDR2 SNEGSKA (reference sequence). The CDR3 extends over 8 amino acids. The DNA for the CDR3 is TGCAGTGCTGACCGGGACCTCTTT. Its protein is CSADRDLF.

The gene calls are TRBV27 and TRBJ1-1; 7 bases fit TRBD1. The CDR3 contains 12 residues. Germline values: CDR1 MNHEY, CDR2 SMNVEV (reference sequence). Unmatched junction bases numbered 2, after V lost 6 bases and J lost 4 bases. The CDR3 DNA reads TGTGCCAGCAGACAGGGGAGCACTGAAGCTTTCTTT. As protein: CASRQGSTEAFF.

This clone was detected a few times. This chain connects TRBV7-2 to TRBJ2-7, with 7 bases matching TRBD1. The germline V gene encodes CDR1 SGHTA and CDR2 FQGNSA. Losses at the gene ends were 2 bases for V and 5 bases for J; bases not matched to a gene: 6. The length of the CDR3 is 14 residues. The CDR3 DNA is TGTGCCAGCAGCTTAATGGTACAGGGGAACGAGCAGTACTTC. This sequence encodes CASSLMVQGNEQYF.

The chain couples TRBV27 to TRBJ2-2, with D possibly matching TRBD2 (6 bases). Germline loops: CDR1 MNHEY, CDR2 SMNVEV (reference sequence). The CDR3 runs 16 residues. Trimming removed 3 bases at V and 5 bases at J, with 16 bases between. CDR3: CASSFSGRTMTGELFF. The CDR3 bases are TGTGCCAGCAGTTTCTCGGGGCGGACTATGACCGGGGAGCTGTTTTTT.

This chain links TRBV11-1 with TRBJ1-2; no clear D. V was pared by 8 bases and J by 6 bases, with 10 bases between. Looked up from germline, CDR1 is SGHAT and CDR2 is FQDESV (reference sequence). The CDR3 covers 11 residues. The CDR3 loop is CASGNPDGYTF. The CDR3 bases are TGTGCCAGCGGAAACCCGGATGGCTACACCTTC.